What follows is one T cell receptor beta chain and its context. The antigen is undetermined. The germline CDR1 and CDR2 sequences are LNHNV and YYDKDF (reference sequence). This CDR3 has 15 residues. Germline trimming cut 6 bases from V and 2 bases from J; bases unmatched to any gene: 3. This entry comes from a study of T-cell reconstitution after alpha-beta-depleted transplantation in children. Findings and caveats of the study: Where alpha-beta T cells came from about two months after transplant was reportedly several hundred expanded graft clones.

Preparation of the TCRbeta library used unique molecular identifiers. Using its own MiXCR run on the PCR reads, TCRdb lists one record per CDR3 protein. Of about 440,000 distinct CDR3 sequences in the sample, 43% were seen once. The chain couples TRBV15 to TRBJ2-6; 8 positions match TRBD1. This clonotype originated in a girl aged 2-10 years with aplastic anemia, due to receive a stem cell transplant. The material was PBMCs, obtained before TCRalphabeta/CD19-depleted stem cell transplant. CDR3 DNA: TGTGCCACCAGTATCAGGGGGCCTGGGGCCAACGTCCTGACTTTC. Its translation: CATSIRGPGANVLTF.